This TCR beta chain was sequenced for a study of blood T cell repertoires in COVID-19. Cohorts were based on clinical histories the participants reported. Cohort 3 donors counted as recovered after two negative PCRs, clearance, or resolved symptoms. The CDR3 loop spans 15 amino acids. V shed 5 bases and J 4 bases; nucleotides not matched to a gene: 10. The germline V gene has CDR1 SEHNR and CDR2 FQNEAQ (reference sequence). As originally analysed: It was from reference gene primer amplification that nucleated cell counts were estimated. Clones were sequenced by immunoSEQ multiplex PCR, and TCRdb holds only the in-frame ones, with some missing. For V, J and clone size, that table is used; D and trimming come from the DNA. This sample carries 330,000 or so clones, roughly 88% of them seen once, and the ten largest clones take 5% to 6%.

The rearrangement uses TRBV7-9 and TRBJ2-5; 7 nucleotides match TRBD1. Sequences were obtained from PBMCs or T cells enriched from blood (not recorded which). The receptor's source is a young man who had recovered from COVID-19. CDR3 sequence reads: CASSPQLRDRETQYF. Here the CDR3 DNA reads TGTGCCAGCAGCCCGCAACTCCGGGACAGAGAGACCCAGTACTTC.